These T cell receptor beta chains were read from a single sample in a study of blood T cell repertoires in COVID-19. The data were produced by immunoSEQ multiplex PCR, yet TCRdb's version contains in-frame clones alone and is incomplete. The sample has around 250,000 clones; more than 70% are singletons. Sample: peripheral blood. These receptors were taken from a man in his forties or fifties with active or convalescent COVID-19. The CDR3 runs from the conserved cysteine through the conserved F or W. D genes are given only for firm matches. Some rows have no size entry. The others give once, few or many, or a class for an expanded clone.

j_call clone_size v_call d_call cdr3_aa cdr3_nt
TRBJ1-5 NA TRBV12-5 NA CASGLSHNQPQHF TGTGCTAGTGGTTTGAGCCACAATCAGCCCCAGCATTTT
TRBJ2-6 NA TRBV27 NA CASRGLAGANVLTF TGTGCCAGCCGCGGGCTGGCTGGGGCCAACGTCCTGACTTTC
TRBJ2-3 NA TRBV5-1 NA CASSLAPLSTDTQYF TGCGCCAGCAGCTTGGCTCCCTTGAGTACAGATACGCAGTATTTT
TRBJ1-2 NA TRBV6-6 TRBD1 CASSVPGQVYGYTF TGTGCCAGCAGCGTACCGGGACAGGTTTATGGCTACACCTTC
TRBJ2-7 NA TRBV5-1 TRBD2 CASSFAEAGGYEQYF TGCGCCAGCAGCTTCGCGGAAGCGGGAGGCTACGAGCAGTACTTC
TRBJ2-7 NA TRBV4-1 NA CASSQGQASTYEQYF TGCGCCAGCAGCCAAGGACAGGCCTCTACCTACGAGCAGTACTTC
TRBJ1-5 NA TRBV7-2 NA CASSFLTTGYSNQPQHF TGTGCCAGCAGCTTCCTAACTACAGGCTATAGCAATCAGCCCCAGCATTTT
TRBJ1-3 few TRBV2 TRBD1 CASSEARSGGINTIYF TGTGCCAGCAGTGAAGCTCGGTCAGGGGGTATAAACACCATATATTTT
TRBJ2-3 NA TRBV5-1 NA CASSLAGILDGTDTQYF TGCGCCAGCAGCTTGGCAGGGATCTTAGACGGCACAGATACGCAGTATTTT
TRBJ2-7 NA TRBV21-1 NA CASRADPYEQYF TGTGCCAGCAGGGCAGATCCCTACGAGCAGTACTTC
TRBJ2-7 NA TRBV5-4 TRBD1 CASSRQGFYEQYF TGTGCCAGCAGCAGACAGGGCTTTTACGAGCAGTACTTC
TRBJ2-7 once TRBV7-9 NA CASSLDVGDVVF TGTGCCAGCAGCTTAGATGTCGGTGATGTCGTTTTC
TRBJ1-3 NA TRBV10-3 NA CAISDPTGPRRRF TGTGCCATCAGTGACCCGACAGGTCCTCGCCGTCGTTTT
TRBJ1-1 NA TRBV19 NA CASSIMSQNAFF TGTGCCAGTAGTATAATGTCCCAAAATGCTTTCTTT
TRBJ2-2 NA TRBV21-1 NA CASPRAGANTGELFF TGTGCCAGCCCAAGAGCAGGGGCGAACACCGGGGAGCTGTTTTTT
TRBJ1-5 NA TRBV6-1 NA CASSELGGSYQPQHF TGTGCCAGCAGTGAACTAGGGGGTAGTTATCAGCCCCAGCATTTT
TRBJ1-2 NA TRBV19 NA CASSIGQNSYGHTF TGTGCCAGTAGTATTGGGCAAAACTCCTATGGCCACACCTTC
TRBJ1-1 NA TRBV6-5 NA CASSYSEGGTEAFF TGTGCCAGCAGTTACTCAGAGGGCGGAACTGAAGCTTTCTTT
TRBJ1-3 once TRBV28 NA CASRVGGHGNTIYF TGTGCCAGCAGGGTGGGGGGTCACGGAAACACCATATATTTT
TRBJ2-3 NA TRBV19 TRBD2 CASTRGGSIDTQYF TGTGCCAGTACCCGGGGGGGGTCGATAGATACGCAGTATTTT
TRBJ1-3 NA TRBV6-6 NA CASSLRGSGNTIYF TGTGCCAGCAGTCTCAGGGGATCTGGAAACACCATATATTTT
TRBJ1-2 NA TRBV5-6 NA CASSLTEFYGYTF TGTGCCAGCAGCTTGACAGAGTTCTATGGCTACACCTTC
TRBJ2-2 NA TRBV4-3 NA CASSQVVPGELFF TGCGCCAGCAGCCAGGTAGTCCCCGGGGAGCTGTTTTTT
TRBJ2-2 NA TRBV25-1 TRBD1 CASSEQGGADTGELFF TGTGCCAGCAGTGAACAAGGGGGCGCCGACACCGGGGAGCTGTTTTTT
TRBJ1-2 NA TRBV7-9 NA CASSPGAGNPANYGYTF TGTGCCAGCAGCCCTGGGGCGGGAAACCCAGCTAACTATGGCTACACCTTC
TRBJ1-1 NA TRBV7-2 TRBD1 CASSPGQLNTEAFF TGTGCCAGCAGCCCGGGACAGTTGAACACTGAAGCTTTCTTT
TRBJ2-1 NA TRBV5-4 TRBD2 CASSFSGGPYNEQFF TGTGCCAGCAGCTTTAGCGGGGGGCCCTACAATGAGCAGTTCTTC
TRBJ2-1 NA TRBV9 NA CASSVGLSVLDEQFF TGTGCCAGCAGCGTAGGTTTGTCAGTTCTCGATGAGCAGTTCTTC
TRBJ1-4 NA TRBV20-1 NA CSASGLGGAVNEKLFF TGCAGTGCTAGTGGACTTGGGGGGGCGGTTAATGAAAAACTGTTTTTT
TRBJ2-5 NA TRBV9 NA CASSVVNGETQYF TGTGCCAGCAGCGTAGTAAACGGAGAGACCCAGTACTTC
TRBJ1-5 NA TRBV10-3 NA CAIRQGRDQPQHF TGTGCCATCAGACAGGGTCGTGATCAGCCCCAGCATTTT
TRBJ2-3 once TRBV28 TRBD2 CASASGSHTDTQYF TGTGCCAGCGCTAGCGGGAGCCACACAGATACGCAGTATTTT
TRBJ1-2 NA TRBV6-5 NA CASRATGNNYGYTF TGTGCCAGCAGAGCCACAGGGAATAACTATGGCTACACCTTC
TRBJ2-5 NA TRBV11-2 TRBD2 CASSSDGLAVGQETQYF TGTGCCAGCAGCTCAGATGGACTAGCGGTAGGGCAAGAGACCCAGTACTTC
TRBJ2-5 NA TRBV5-4 NA CASSTLGGAGVQETQYF TGTGCCAGCAGCACCCTGGGGGGGGCAGGGGTACAAGAGACCCAGTACTTC
TRBJ2-1 NA TRBV24-1 TRBD2 CATSDTGASGNNEQFF TGTGCCACCAGTGATACTGGTGCTAGCGGGAACAATGAGCAGTTCTTC
TRBJ1-1 once TRBV7-3 TRBD1 CASSVTGGGLGNTEAFF TGTGCCAGCAGCGTTACAGGGGGCGGGCTGGGGAACACTGAAGCTTTCTTT
TRBJ1-2 NA TRBV7-8 NA CASSLVEGFHGYTF TGTGCCAGCAGCTTAGTAGAGGGATTCCATGGCTACACCTTC
TRBJ2-3 NA TRBV10-2 NA CASSEQTDTQYF TGCGCCAGCAGTGAACAGACAGATACGCAGTATTTT
TRBJ1-5 many TRBV6-5 NA CASSLDSRGNQPQHF TGTGCCAGCAGCCTAGACAGCCGGGGCAATCAGCCCCAGCATTTT
TRBJ1-5 once TRBV30 NA CAWRSSGYWADQPQHF TGTGCCTGGAGGTCGAGTGGATATTGGGCAGATCAGCCCCAGCATTTT
TRBJ1-2 NA TRBV5-1 NA CASSLTVGLNYGYTF TGCGCCAGCAGCTTGACAGTTGGTCTTAACTATGGCTACACCTTC
TRBJ1-3 NA TRBV30 NA CAWTLSGNTIYF TGTGCCTGGACACTCTCTGGAAACACCATATATTTT
TRBJ1-6 NA TRBV30 NA CAWSVQGRDSYNSPLHF TGTGCCTGGAGCGTACAGGGTCGGGACTCCTATAATTCACCCCTCCACTTT
TRBJ2-7 NA TRBV5-5 NA CASSSTYEQYF TGTGCCAGCAGCTCCACCTACGAGCAGTACTTC
TRBJ2-1 few TRBV25-1 TRBD1 CASSEGGQGAGNEQFF TGTGCCAGCAGTGAAGGGGGACAGGGGGCGGGCAATGAGCAGTTCTTC
TRBJ2-7 NA TRBV19 TRBD1 CASSIWTGVYEQYF TGTGCCAGTAGTATATGGACAGGCGTCTACGAGCAGTACTTC
TRBJ1-4 NA TRBV3-1/TRBV3-2 NA CASSPTPTNEKLFF TGTGCCAGCAGCCCAACTCCAACTAATGAAAAACTGTTTTTT
TRBJ1-3 once TRBV7-8 NA CASSLRGTSGNTIYF TGTGCCAGCAGCTTGCGAGGTACCTCTGGAAACACCATATATTTT
TRBJ2-3 NA TRBV6-2/TRBV6-3 NA CASSGTGGTDTQYF TGTGCCAGCAGCGGGACGGGGGGCACAGATACGCAGTATTTT
TRBJ2-3 NA TRBV3-1/TRBV3-2 TRBD2 CASSPGGTTDTQYF TGTGCCAGCAGCCCGGGGGGTACTACAGATACGCAGTATTTT
TRBJ1-3 NA TRBV5-1 NA CASSPEAGNTIYF TGCGCCAGCAGTCCGGAGGCTGGAAACACCATATATTTT
TRBJ1-2 NA TRBV11-3 NA CASSLDLGSALGDGYTF TGTGCCAGCAGCTTAGATCTTGGAAGCGCTCTAGGAGATGGCTACACCTTC